This TCR beta chain was obtained from a study of T cell responses to AZD1222 COVID-19 vaccine (dated by TCRdb to the early 2020s). Background for the entire study: AZD1222 recipients whose second dose came at about 4 weeks and those whose second dose came at about 12 weeks were combined into one group, since spike-specific TCR depth and breadth did not differ between the two schedules. A total of 233 trial participants underwent TCR sequencing, of whom 200 to 220 received two doses of AZD1222 and some 25 received two doses of the MenACWY control vaccine. Trial participants were enrolled into age subgroups of 18-55, 56-69 and 70-plus years, which contained 148, 28 and 57 TCR-sequenced participants, respectively. What the work shows at the level of the full study, not this receptor alone: The 56-69-year group was small, and its depth increase did not reach significance, likely because of low power. Reportedly, almost half of the unique spike-specific TCRs recognized epitopes lying outside the regions that are mutated in the B.1.351 and B.1.1.7 variants. Only a handful of AZD1222 recipients were SARS-CoV-2 seropositive at baseline, limiting conclusions about previously exposed vaccinees. Participants were mostly white British and included more females than males, and it was suggested by the authors that clonal diversity may have been underestimated. No day 14 peak-response samples were available, so repertoires were characterized only after the peak T cell response. A significant rise in spike-specific TCR breadth and depth was observed after two AZD1222 doses relative to day 0 and relative to MenACWY recipients. Vaccine-associated CD4 TCRs spanned the whole spike protein, with dominant responses in regions 160-218 and 743-854.

The CDR3 regions of human TCRbeta chains were analyzed by immunosequencing. In the authors' own workflow: Repertoire TCRs were matched against a reference library of SARS-CoV-2-specific TCRs generated with the MIRA antigen-specificity platform. Breadth meant the fraction of unique TCRs that were SARS-CoV-2-associated, whereas depth meant the fraction of total T cells that were SARS-CoV-2-associated. Using the MIRA data, each spike-specific TCR was mapped to the spike region that the TCR reacts to and placed in a CD4 or CD8 class. Log10-transformed breadth and depth values were compared by one-way ANOVA with Sidak's multiple comparisons tests. TCRdb obtained this table from immuneACCESS and retained in-frame rearrangements with V and J assigned. These tables miss some clones; where compared with another copy, unresolved V genes account for less than half of the shortfall, and the remainder is unexplained. V and J calls and clone size are given by that table; D and trimming were obtained from the DNA. Here the sample has around 130,000 clones; 86% occur a single time. The ten most abundant clones make up 12% of the sample.

The time point label of this sample denotes: baseline before first vaccination. Vaccinee samples came from UK trials COV001 and COV002, including a single-blind randomized controlled phase 2/3 trial of AZD1222 (ChAdOx1 nCoV-19) in healthy adults. Trial participant PBMC samples were collected at day 0 and day 28 after the second dose for TCRbeta chain sequencing. Turning to this clone: The antigen it recognizes is unknown. Per-base quality was not reported, and no clone a single base away is much larger than it.

This material consisted of peripheral blood, taken on day 0 of AZD1222 vaccination. This sequence originates from an adult in good health.

Read as DNA, the sequence is TGTGCCAGCAGTTTTGGGACAGTCACTGAAGCTTTCTTT. Its protein reads: CASSFGTVTEAFF. The chain joins TRBV27 to TRBJ1-1; 7 central bases correspond to TRBD1. The cysteine opens and the phenylalanine closes a CDR3 of 13 amino acids. Only the CDR3 part of the read is kept: 39 bases, read in frame from the first base. Clipping removes 3 bases from V and 4 bases from J, with 2 as the unmatched junction base count. Looking up the germline V gene (reference sequence) yields CDR1 MNHEY and CDR2 SMNVEV.